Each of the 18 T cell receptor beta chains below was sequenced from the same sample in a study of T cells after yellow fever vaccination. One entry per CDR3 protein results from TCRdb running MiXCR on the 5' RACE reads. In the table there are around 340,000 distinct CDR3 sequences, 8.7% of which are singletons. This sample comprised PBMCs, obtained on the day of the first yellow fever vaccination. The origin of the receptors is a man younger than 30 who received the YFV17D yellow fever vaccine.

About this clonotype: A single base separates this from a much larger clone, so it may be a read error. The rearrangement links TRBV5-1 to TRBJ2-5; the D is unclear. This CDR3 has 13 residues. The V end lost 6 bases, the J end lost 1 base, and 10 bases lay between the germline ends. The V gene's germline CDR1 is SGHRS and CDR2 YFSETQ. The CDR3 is CASNAVTQETQYF. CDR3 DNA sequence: TGCGCCAGCAACGCAGTCACCCAAGAGACCCAGTACTTC.

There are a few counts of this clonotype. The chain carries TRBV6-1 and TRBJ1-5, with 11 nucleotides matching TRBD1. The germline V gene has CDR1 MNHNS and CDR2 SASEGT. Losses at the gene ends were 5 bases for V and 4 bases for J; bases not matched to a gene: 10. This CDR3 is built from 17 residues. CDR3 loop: CASSKGQGASSNQPQHF. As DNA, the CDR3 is TGTGCCAGCAGTAAAGGACAGGGGGCGAGCTCGAATCAGCCCCAGCATTTT.

CDR3: CASSPLAGADTDTQYF. CDR3 in DNA: TGTGCCAGCAGCCCACTAGCGGGGGCCGACACAGATACGCAGTATTTT. V usage is TRBV9 and J usage is TRBJ2-3; 11 positions agree with TRBD2. Germline V gives CDR1 SGDLS, CDR2 YYNGEE. Trimming removed 4 bases from V and 2 bases from J; junction bases left unmatched: 6. This CDR3 comprises 16 residues.

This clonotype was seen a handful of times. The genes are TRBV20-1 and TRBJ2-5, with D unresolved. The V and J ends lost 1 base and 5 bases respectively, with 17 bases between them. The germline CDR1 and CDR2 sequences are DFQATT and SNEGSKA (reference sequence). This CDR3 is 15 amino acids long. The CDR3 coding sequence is TGCAGTGCTAGAGGCGTACCGACCCTGGGGGAGACCCAGTACTTC. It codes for CSARGVPTLGETQYF.

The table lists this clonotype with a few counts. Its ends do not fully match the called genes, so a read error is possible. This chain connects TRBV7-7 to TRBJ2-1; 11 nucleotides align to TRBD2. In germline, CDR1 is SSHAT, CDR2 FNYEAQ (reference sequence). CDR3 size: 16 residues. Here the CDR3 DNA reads TGTGCTAGCAGCTTATGGCTAGCGGGGGGCTTCAATGAGCAGTTCTTC. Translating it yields CASSLWLAGGFNEQFF. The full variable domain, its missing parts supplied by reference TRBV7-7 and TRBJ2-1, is GAGVSQSPRYKVTKRGQDVTLRCDPISSHATLYWYQQALGQGPEFLTYFNYEAQPDKSGLPSDRFSAERPEGSISTLTIQRTEQRDSAMYRCASSLWLAGGFNEQFFGPGTRLTVL.

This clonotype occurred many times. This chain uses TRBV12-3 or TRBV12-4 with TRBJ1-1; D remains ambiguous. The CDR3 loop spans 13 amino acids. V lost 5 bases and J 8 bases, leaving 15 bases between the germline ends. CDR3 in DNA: TGTGCCAGCAGTCGTCGATCGGCGGACGAAGCTTTCTTT. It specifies CASSRRSADEAFF.

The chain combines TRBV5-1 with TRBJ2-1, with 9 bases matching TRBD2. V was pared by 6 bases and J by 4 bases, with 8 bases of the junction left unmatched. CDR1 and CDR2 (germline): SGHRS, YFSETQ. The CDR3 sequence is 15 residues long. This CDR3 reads CASKLAGAGYNEQFF. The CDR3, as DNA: TGCGCCAGCAAATTAGCGGGGGCCGGGTACAATGAGCAGTTCTTC.

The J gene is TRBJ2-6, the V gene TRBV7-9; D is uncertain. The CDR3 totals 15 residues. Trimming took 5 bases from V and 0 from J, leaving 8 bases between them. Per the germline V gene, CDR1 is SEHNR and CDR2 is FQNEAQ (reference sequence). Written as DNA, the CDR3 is TGTGCCAGCAGCCCCCAGATCTCTGGGGCCAACGTCCTGACTTTC. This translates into CASSPQISGANVLTF. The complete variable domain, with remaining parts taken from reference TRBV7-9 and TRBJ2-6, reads DTGVSQNPRHKITKRGQNVTFRCDPISEHNRLYWYRQTLGQGPEFLTYFQNEAQLEKSRLLSDRFSAERPKGSFSTLEIQRTEQGDSAMYLCASSPQISGANVLTFGAGSRLTVL.

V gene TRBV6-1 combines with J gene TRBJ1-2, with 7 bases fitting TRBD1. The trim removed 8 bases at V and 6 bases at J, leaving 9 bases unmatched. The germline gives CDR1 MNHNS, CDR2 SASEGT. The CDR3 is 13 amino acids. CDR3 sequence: CASQITGVDGYTF. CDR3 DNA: TGTGCCAGCCAGATCACAGGGGTTGATGGCTACACCTTC.

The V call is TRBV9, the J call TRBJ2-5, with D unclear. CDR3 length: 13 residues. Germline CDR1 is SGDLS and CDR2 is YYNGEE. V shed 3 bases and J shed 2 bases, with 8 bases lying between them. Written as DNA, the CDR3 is TGTGCCAGCAGCGCGGACGGGCAAGAGACCCAGTACTTC. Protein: CASSADGQETQYF.

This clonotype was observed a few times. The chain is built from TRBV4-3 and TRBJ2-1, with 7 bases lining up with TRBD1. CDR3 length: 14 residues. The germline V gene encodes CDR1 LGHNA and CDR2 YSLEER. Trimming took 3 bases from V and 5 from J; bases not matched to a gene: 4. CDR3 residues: CASSQFTGDNEQFF. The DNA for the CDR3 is TGCGCCAGCAGCCAGTTCACAGGGGACAATGAGCAGTTCTTC.

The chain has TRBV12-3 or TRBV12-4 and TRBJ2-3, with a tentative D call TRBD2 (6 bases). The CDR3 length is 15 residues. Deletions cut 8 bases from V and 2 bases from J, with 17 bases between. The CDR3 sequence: CASLRGVSLTDTQYF. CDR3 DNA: TGTGCCAGCCTGCGGGGCGTTTCCCTCACAGATACGCAGTATTTT.

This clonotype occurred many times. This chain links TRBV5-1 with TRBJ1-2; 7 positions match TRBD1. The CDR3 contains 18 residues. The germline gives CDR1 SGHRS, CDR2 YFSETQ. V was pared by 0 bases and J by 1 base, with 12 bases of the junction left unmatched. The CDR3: CASSLGTPTGLYNYGYTF. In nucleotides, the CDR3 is TGCGCCAGCAGCTTGGGGACTCCGACAGGGCTGTATAACTATGGCTACACCTTC.

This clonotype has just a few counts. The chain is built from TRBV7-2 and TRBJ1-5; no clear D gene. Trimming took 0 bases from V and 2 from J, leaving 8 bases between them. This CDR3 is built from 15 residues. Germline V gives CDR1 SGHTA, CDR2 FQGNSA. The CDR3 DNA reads TGTGCCAGCAGCTTAGCGTTCCAGGGCAATCAGCCCCAGCATTTT. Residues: CASSLAFQGNQPQHF.

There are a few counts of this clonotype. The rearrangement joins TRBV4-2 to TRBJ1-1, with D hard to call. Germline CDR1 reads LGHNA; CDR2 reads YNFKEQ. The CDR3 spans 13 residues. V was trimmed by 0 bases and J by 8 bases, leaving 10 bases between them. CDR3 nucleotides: TGTGCCAGCAGCCAAGATCCGCGGATCGAAGCTTTCTTT. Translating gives CASSQDPRIEAFF.

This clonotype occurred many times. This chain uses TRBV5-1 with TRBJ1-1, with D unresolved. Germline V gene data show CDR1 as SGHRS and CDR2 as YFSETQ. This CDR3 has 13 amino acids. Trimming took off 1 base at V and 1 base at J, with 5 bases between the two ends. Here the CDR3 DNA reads TGCGCCAGCAGCTTGCCGCAGAACACTGAAGCTTTCTTT. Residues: CASSLPQNTEAFF.

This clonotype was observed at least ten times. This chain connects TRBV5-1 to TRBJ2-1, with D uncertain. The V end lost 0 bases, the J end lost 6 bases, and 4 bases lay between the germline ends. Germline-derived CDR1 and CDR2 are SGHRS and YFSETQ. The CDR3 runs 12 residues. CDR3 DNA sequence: TGCGCCAGCAGCTTGGGGGCCAATGAGCAGTTCTTC. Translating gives CASSLGANEQFF.

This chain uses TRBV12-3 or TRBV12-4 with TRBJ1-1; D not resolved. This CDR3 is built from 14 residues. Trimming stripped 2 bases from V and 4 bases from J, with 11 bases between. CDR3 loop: CASSLFLTPTEAFF. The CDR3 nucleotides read TGTGCCAGCAGTTTATTCCTGACACCCACTGAAGCTTTCTTT.